A selection of T cell receptor beta chains follows, all from one sample in a study of T cell clones after liver transplantation. The assay was immunoSEQ multiplex PCR, and TCRdb's table has in-frame clones only and misses some. The table includes about 80,000 clones, nearly 85% detected once. This specimen consisted of CD4+ T cells from blood, obtained 45 to 46 months after liver transplant. Receptors were obtained from a human patient who received a liver transplant. Some of these T cells may belong to the graft donor. CDR3s include the opening cysteine and the closing phenylalanine or tryptophan. Each record gives: J gene, V gene, clone size, D gene, CDR3 protein, CDR3 DNA. D genes are given only for firm matches. Only some rows state a clone size, as once, few, many or a class for expanded clones.

TRBJ2-7 | TRBV9 | - | - | CASSLGPSSGEQYF | TGTGCCAGCAGCCTAGGACCCTCCAGTGGCGAGCAGTACTTC
TRBJ2-7 | TRBV4-2 | - | TRBD2 | CASSQDASGTYEQYF | TGTGCCAGCAGCCAAGATGCCAGCGGGACTTACGAGCAGTACTTC
TRBJ2-2 | TRBV7-2 | - | - | CASSFPRTENTGELFF | TGTGCCAGCAGCTTCCCCCGAACAGAGAACACCGGGGAGCTGTTTTTT
TRBJ1-1 | TRBV2 | - | - | CASGIQGTTEAFF | TGTGCCAGCGGGATACAGGGAACCACTGAAGCTTTCTTT
TRBJ2-5 | TRBV6-5 | - | TRBD2 | CANLASGRVTQYF | TGTGCCAACCTAGCTAGCGGGAGGGTGACCCAGTACTTC
TRBJ2-2 | TRBV5-3 | many | - | CARSLCSSAQNTGELFF | TGTGCCAGAAGCTTGTGCTCTAGCGCCCAAAACACCGGGGAGCTGTTTTTT
TRBJ2-7 | TRBV5-4 | - | - | CASSLPRGQGVDYEQYF | TGTGCCAGCAGCTTACCCCGGGGGCAGGGGGTCGACTACGAGCAGTACTTC
TRBJ2-3 | TRBV5-1 | few | TRBD2 | CASSLVLATTDTQYF | TGCGCCAGCAGCTTGGTACTAGCGACGACAGATACGCAGTATTTT
TRBJ1-4 | TRBV6-5 | - | - | CASSKRNEKLFF | TGTGCCAGCAGCAAGAGAAATGAAAAACTGTTTTTT
TRBJ2-5 | TRBV5-5 | - | - | CASSLGTGRGETQYF | TGTGCCAGCAGCTTGGGCACAGGGCGGGGAGAGACCCAGTACTTC
TRBJ2-7 | TRBV5-6 | - | TRBD1 | CASSQGQGLSYEQYF | TGTGCCAGCAGCCAGGGACAGGGTCTCTCCTACGAGCAGTACTTC
TRBJ1-2 | TRBV18 | - | TRBD1 | CASSPMGQGGLGYTF | TGTGCCAGCTCACCTATGGGACAGGGAGGACTTGGCTACACCTTC
TRBJ2-1 | TRBV28 | - | - | CASSSSTNEQFF | TGTGCCAGCAGTTCTTCAACGAATGAGCAGTTCTTC
TRBJ1-2 | TRBV6-6 | - | TRBD1 | CASSSGRGRLKGYTF | TGTGCCAGCAGTTCCGGGAGGGGGCGACTTAAAGGCTACACCTTC
TRBJ2-7 | TRBV28 | few | - | CASSLPGPYYEQYF | TGTGCCAGCAGTTTGCCAGGTCCTTACTACGAGCAGTACTTC
TRBJ2-3 | TRBV7-9 | - | - | CASSFSTDTQYF | TGTGCCAGCAGTTTTAGCACAGATACGCAGTATTTT
TRBJ2-3 | TRBV7-8 | - | TRBD2 | CASSFPGTSGSTDTQYF | TGTGCCAGCAGCTTTCCCGGGACTAGCGGGAGCACAGATACGCAGTATTTT
TRBJ1-1 | TRBV5-1 | - | - | CASSFTGRRANTEAFF | TGCGCCAGCAGCTTTACAGGGAGAAGGGCGAACACTGAAGCTTTCTTT
TRBJ1-2 | TRBV28 | - | - | CASSFQGFGRGAGGYTF | TGTGCCAGCAGTTTTCAAGGGTTTGGCAGGGGAGCGGGGGGCTACACCTTC
TRBJ2-3 | TRBV7-2 | - | - | CASRLNTDTQYF | TGTGCCAGCAGGTTAAACACAGATACGCAGTATTTT
TRBJ2-3 | TRBV30 | - | - | CAWRVGGRGTDTQYF | TGTGCCTGGAGGGTGGGGGGGCGGGGGACAGATACGCAGTATTTT
TRBJ2-3 | TRBV7-2 | - | - | CASSSPGGSGQYF | TGTGCCAGCAGCTCCCCTGGTGGGTCGGGGCAGTATTTT
TRBJ1-5 | TRBV7-9 | once | - | CASSLAGAQPQHF | TGTGCCAGCAGCTTAGCCGGGGCTCAGCCCCAGCATTTT
TRBJ2-4 | TRBV6-6 | - | - | CASSYSRTANIQYF | TGTGCCAGCAGTTACTCGAGGACAGCGAACATTCAGTACTTC
TRBJ2-2 | TRBV6-5 | - | - | CASSLAWGVGGELFF | TGTGCCAGCAGTTTAGCGTGGGGTGTGGGCGGGGAGCTGTTTTTT
TRBJ2-3 | TRBV28 | - | - | CASSSGDLDTDTQYF | TGTGCCAGCAGTTCCGGAGATTTAGACACAGATACGCAGTATTTT
TRBJ2-5 | TRBV28 | - | TRBD2 | CASSSHAGGRETQYF | TGTGCCAGCAGTTCCCACGCGGGGGGCCGAGAGACCCAGTACTTC
TRBJ2-3 | TRBV21-1 | - | - | CASSKERRKLTDTQYF | TGTGCCAGCAGCAAAGAAAGGCGGAAACTCACAGATACGCAGTATTTT
TRBJ2-3 | TRBV2 | - | - | CASSGSPSTDTQYF | TGTGCCAGCAGTGGGTCCCCTAGCACAGATACGCAGTATTTT
TRBJ1-2 | TRBV6-6 | - | TRBD1 | CASMRRGQNYGYTF | TGTGCCAGCATGCGCAGGGGGCAGAACTATGGCTACACCTTC
TRBJ2-1 | TRBV4-1 | - | TRBD2 | CASSQEGLAGTNEQFF | TGCGCCAGCAGCCAAGAAGGTCTAGCGGGAACCAATGAGCAGTTCTTC
TRBJ2-1 | TRBV7-9 | - | TRBD2 | CASWTPAGGSYNEQFF | TGTGCCAGCTGGACTCCGGCGGGAGGCTCCTACAATGAGCAGTTCTTC
TRBJ1-2 | TRBV11-2 | - | TRBD1 | CASSPTGGGYGYTF | TGTGCCAGCAGCCCTACAGGGGGCGGCTATGGCTACACCTTC